The 7 T cell receptor beta chains below were found in one sample sequenced in a study of blood T cell repertoires in COVID-19. Profiled with immunoSEQ multiplex PCR; TCRdb holds only in-frame clones, not every one. Of around 140,000 clones listed, approximately 80% are singletons. Sequencing used peripheral blood. These receptors were obtained from a human donor in a cohort sampled during active COVID-19.

V usage is TRBV12-3 or TRBV12-4 and J usage is TRBJ1-1, with unresolved D. The CDR3 has 13 residues. Trimming took off 3 bases at V and 4 bases at J, with 9 bases between the two ends. The CDR3, as DNA: TGTGCCAGCAGTTTTGACAAGTTCACTGAAGCTTTCTTT. This encodes CASSFDKFTEAFF.

The V and J genes are TRBV7-9 and TRBJ1-4; D not resolved. The CDR3 extends over 13 amino acids. V was trimmed by 6 bases and J by 4 bases, leaving 9 bases between them. CDR1 is SEHNR, CDR2 FQNEAQ, per germline (reference sequence). CDR3 sequence reads: CASSPKSNEKLFF. The CDR3 DNA is TGTGCCAGCAGTCCAAAGAGTAATGAAAAACTGTTTTTT.

This sequence joins TRBV7-9 and TRBJ2-3, with 8 bases lining up with TRBD2. J gave up 2 bases and V 3 bases, and 4 bases lay outside the gene matches. This CDR3 comprises 15 residues. Germline V CDR1 and CDR2: SEHNR, FQNEAQ (reference sequence). The chain's CDR3 is CASSFTSGDTDTQYF. The CDR3 nucleotides read TGTGCCAGCAGCTTCACTAGCGGCGACACAGATACGCAGTATTTT.

The chain uses TRBV19 and TRBJ1-5; D remains ambiguous. The germline V and J ends were trimmed by 1 base and 6 bases, with 13 bases remaining between them. CDR3 size: 15 residues. Germline V CDR1 and CDR2: LNHDA, SQIVND (reference sequence). CDR3 loop: CASSIGPIRGQPQHF. As DNA, the CDR3 is TGTGCCAGTAGTATAGGACCTATCCGGGGTCAGCCCCAGCATTTT.

J is TRBJ2-2 and V is TRBV24-1; D call uncertain. Trimming stripped 9 bases from V and 3 bases from J, with 10 bases between. CDR3 length: 13 amino acids. The germline V gene encodes CDR1 KGHDR and CDR2 SFDVKD. CDR3 DNA sequence: TGTGCCACCGCGGTGACCTACACCGGGGAGCTGTTTTTT. Amino acid sequence: CATAVTYTGELFF.

The J gene is TRBJ1-1, the V gene TRBV18, with D hard to call. The V end lost 0 bases, the J end lost 4 bases, and 12 bases lay between the germline ends. From germline, CDR1 is KGHSH and CDR2 LQKENI. The CDR3 contains 15 residues. The CDR3 region has the DNA TGTGCCAGCTCACCACCGTCCGTATCGGGCACTGAAGCTTTCTTT. Encoded protein: CASSPPSVSGTEAFF.

The chain employs TRBV11-2 and TRBJ1-2, with 7 bases identical to TRBD1. From germline, CDR1 is SGHAT and CDR2 FQNNGV. CDR3 size: 12 residues. The V gene end was trimmed by 5 bases and the J gene end by 7 bases; junction bases not matched to a gene: 4. CDR3 in amino acids: CASSPTGFGYTF. In DNA, the CDR3 is TGTGCCAGCAGCCCGACAGGGTTTGGCTACACCTTC.